The following is a T cell receptor beta chain sequence with its context. This specimen comes from a study of shared clonotypes between healthy human individuals. This CDR3 has 16 amino acids. The V gene's germline CDR1 is SNHLY and CDR2 FYNNEI. V lost 4 bases to trimming and J lost 2 bases, with 18 bases between them. Positive CCR7 selection of CD45RO-negative cells yielded the naive CD8 cells, and terminally differentiated effector memory CD45RA+ cells were excluded. As processed by the authors: With immunoSEQ giving junction-only sequences and no quality scores, filtering differed. Data came from immunoSEQ multiplex PCR; TCRdb stores just in-frame clones and leaves some out. The V and J calls and clone size were taken over from that table, and D and trimming were inferred from the DNA. The data contain about 870,000 clones, roughly 92% of them singletons.

Source material: naive CD8+ T cells sorted from blood. The chain links TRBV2 to TRBJ2-7; the D gene is possibly TRBD1 (6 bases). The source of this sequence is a man aged 25-45 years in good health. Written as DNA, the CDR3 is TGTGCCAGCAGTGGCCGGCCTTGGGACATGGCCTACGAGCAGTACTTC. This translates into CASSGRPWDMAYEQYF. The full variable domain, with the rest looked up from reference TRBV2 and TRBJ2-7, is EPEVTQTPSHQVTQMGQEVILRCVPISNHLYFYWYRQILGQKVEFLVSFYNNEISEKSEIFDDQFSVERPDGSNFTLKIRSTKLEDSAMYFCASSGRPWDMAYEQYFGPGTRLTVT.